This T cell receptor beta chain was recovered during a study of tumor-infiltrating lymphocytes in primary liver carcinoma. With a constant-region primer, TCR beta cDNA was made from about 0.55 ug of total RNA. Employing slightly modified ARM-PCR, three nested multiplex PCR rounds were run, and these gave rise to the TCR beta libraries. It was with TRBV1-TRBV30 forward primers and a C-beta reverse primer that the first two PCR rounds were run, at 10 to 11 cycles each. TCRdb re-derived calls from the multiplex PCR reads in MiXCR, one entry per CDR3 protein. The table has roughly 100,000 distinct CDR3 sequences, roughly 80% seen once. Whole-study findings and limits: Tumors significantly exceeded blood in top-250-clone fraction (p = 0.039). Less overlap was seen in tumor-adjacent and tumor-blood pairs than in tumor region pairs.

Co-extraction yielded RNA and DNA from around 20-30 mg of unsorted bulk tissue. Over 85% viable tumor cells were present in every tumor sample. Remarks on this clonotype: Antigen unknown. The junction departs from germline at one end; a sequencing error may be responsible.

CDR1 and CDR2 from the germline V gene are SGHAT and FQDESV (reference sequence). The length of the CDR3 is 13 residues. J is TRBJ1-6 and V is TRBV11-1; no clear D gene. The sequencing input was liver tumor tissue from sampling region 3. Indicated subset: tumor region T3, left-lateral pole. The sequence was collected from a man aged 35-49 years with primary liver carcinoma and hepatitis B virus infection. The DNA of the CDR3 is TGTGCCAGCAACCTGACACTGTTTTCACACCTCCACTTT. Its protein is CASNLTLFSHLHF.